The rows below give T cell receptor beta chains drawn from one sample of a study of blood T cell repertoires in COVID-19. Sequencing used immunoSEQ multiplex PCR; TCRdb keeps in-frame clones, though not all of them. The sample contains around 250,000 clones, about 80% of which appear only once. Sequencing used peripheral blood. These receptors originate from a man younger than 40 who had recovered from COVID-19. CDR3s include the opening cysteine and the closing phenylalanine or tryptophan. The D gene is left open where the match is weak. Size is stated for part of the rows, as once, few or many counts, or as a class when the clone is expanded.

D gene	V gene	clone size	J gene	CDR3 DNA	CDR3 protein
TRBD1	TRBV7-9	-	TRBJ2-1	TGTGCCAGCAGCCCGGGACAGGGCATCTTGAATGAGCAGTTCTTC	CASSPGQGILNEQFF
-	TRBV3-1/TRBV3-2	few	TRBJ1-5	TGTGCCAGCAGCCAAGGACGACAGCCAAATCAGCCCCAGCATTTT	CASSQGRQPNQPQHF
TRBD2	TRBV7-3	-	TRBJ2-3	TGTGCCAGCAGCTTACCCTCCACTAGCGGGGGGAGCTCAGATACGCAGTATTTT	CASSLPSTSGGSSDTQYF
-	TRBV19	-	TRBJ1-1	TGTGCCAGTAGTATAGATGAGGGGGTCGGTACTGAAGCTTTCTTT	CASSIDEGVGTEAFF
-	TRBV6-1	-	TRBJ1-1	TGTGCCAGCAGTGAAGATCAGGGAGGCACTGAAGCTTTCTTT	CASSEDQGGTEAFF
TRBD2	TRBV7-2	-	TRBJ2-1	TGTGCCAGCAGCTCCCAACCGGGGGGGGAGGGAGGTGAGCAGTTCTTC	CASSSQPGGEGGEQFF
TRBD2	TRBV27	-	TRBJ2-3	TGTGCCAGTCGTTTAGCGGGGGGCACAGATACGCAGTATTTT	CASRLAGGTDTQYF
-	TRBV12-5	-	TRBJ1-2	TGTGCTAGTGGTTTGCCTCCTAACTATGGCTACACCTTC	CASGLPPNYGYTF
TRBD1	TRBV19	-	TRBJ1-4	TGTGCCAGTAGTCCTCTGGGACAGTCTTATGTAAAACTGTTTTTT	CASSPLGQSYVKLFF
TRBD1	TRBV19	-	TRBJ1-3	TGTGCCAGTACCCCGGACAGGGGGCGACCCAAAAACACCATATATTTT	CASTPDRGRPKNTIYF